Following are 17 T cell receptor beta chains from one sample sequenced in a study of control samples from healthy donors and cancer patients. Only in-frame clones appear in the TCRdb table, and some are missing; sequencing was by immunoSEQ multiplex PCR. The profile covers 120,000 to 150,000 clones, with more than 85% appearing a single time and just over 8.5% taken by the ten largest. Input material: blood. The receptors stem from a woman aged 25-40 years in good health.

V and J are TRBV4-1 and TRBJ1-1; the D is unclear. Per the germline V gene, CDR1 is MGHRA and CDR2 is YSYEKL. Deletions cut 4 bases from V and 8 bases from J, with 14 bases between. This CDR3 is built from 13 residues. The CDR3 bases are TGCGCCAGCAGCCTTAAGGGTTACGAAGAAGCTTTCTTT. This translates into CASSLKGYEEAFF.

The rearrangement joins TRBV6-5 to TRBJ1-1; no firm D call. The germline V gene encodes CDR1 MNHEY and CDR2 SVGAGI. CDR3 size: 13 residues. V was clipped by 6 bases and J by 9 bases, with 17 bases between them. Here the CDR3 reads CASSREQTGKAFF. The CDR3, as DNA: TGTGCCAGCAGCCGCGAGCAGACGGGGAAAGCTTTCTTT.

This rearrangement joins TRBV2 to TRBJ1-1, with no clear D. The V gene's germline CDR1 is SNHLY and CDR2 FYNNEI. This CDR3 contains 14 residues. V was cut by 3 bases and J by 4 bases, with 12 bases left in between. CDR3 region: CASSDALGGTEAFF. The CDR3 DNA sequence: TGTGCCAGCAGTGACGCCCTGGGTGGCACTGAAGCTTTCTTT.

The V and J genes are TRBV30 and TRBJ2-5; possibly TRBD1 for D (5 bases). Trimming took 2 bases from V and 5 from J, leaving 12 bases between them. Germline loops: CDR1 GTSNPN, CDR2 SVGIG (reference sequence). This CDR3 contains 13 residues. The CDR3 loop is CAWSRGYRETQYF. The CDR3 DNA reads TGTGCCTGGAGTAGGGGCTATCGGGAGACCCAGTACTTC.

The chain employs TRBV28 and TRBJ2-5; D unresolved. The CDR3 is 14 amino acids. V shed 2 bases and J shed 1 base, with 8 bases lying between them. Germline CDR1 reads MDHEN; CDR2 reads SYDVKM. CDR3 sequence: CASSLSYGQETQYF. CDR3 bases: TGTGCCAGCAGTTTAAGTTACGGCCAAGAGACCCAGTACTTC.

DNA for the CDR3: TGTGCCAGCAGACCCGCAGGGGGGGGTTCCATGAACACTGAAGCTTTCTTT. Encoded protein: CASRPAGGGSMNTEAFF. V and J are TRBV25-1 and TRBJ1-1; the match to TRBD1 covers 7 bases. This CDR3 region has 17 residues. Trimming at V came to 6 bases and at J to 0 bases, leaving 13 bases not matched to a gene. Germline V lookup: CDR1 MGHDK, CDR2 SYGVNS.

V gene TRBV11-2 combines with J gene TRBJ2-1; unclear D gene. Germline V gene sequence: CDR1 SGHAT, CDR2 FQNNGV. The CDR3 extends over 14 amino acids. V gave up 1 base and J gave up 9 bases, with 13 bases separating them. This CDR3 reads CASSLAPQNGEQFF. The DNA of the CDR3 is TGTGCCAGCAGCTTAGCCCCCCAGAACGGTGAGCAGTTCTTC.

Only one count was recorded for this clone. The chain uses TRBV7-8 and TRBJ2-7, with 7 nucleotides matching TRBD2. Germline V gene lookup returns CDR1 SGHVS and CDR2 FQNEAQ. The CDR3 consists of 15 residues. Losses at the gene ends were 1 base for V and 4 bases for J; bases not matched to a gene: 7. Here the CDR3 DNA reads TGTGCCAGCAGCTTAGGGGAGGGTAGTAGGTACGAGCAGTACTTC. Its protein is CASSLGEGSRYEQYF.

This clone was picked up one time. V is TRBV5-1 and J is TRBJ2-2; D may be TRBD1 (6 bases). Per the germline V gene, CDR1 is SGHRS and CDR2 is YFSETQ. The CDR3 is 15 amino acids. V dropped 4 bases and J dropped 4 bases, with 14 bases sitting between them. The CDR3 loop reads CASSVRGPRTGELFF. DNA of the CDR3: TGCGCCAGCAGCGTCAGGGGACCACGCACCGGGGAGCTGTTTTTT.

V gene TRBV6-5 combines with J gene TRBJ1-2, with 8 positions matching TRBD1. The CDR3 extends over 15 amino acids. J lost 8 bases, V lost 5 bases, and 13 bases had no gene match. Germline V gives CDR1 MNHEY, CDR2 SVGAGI. CDR3 amino acids: CASSPYGQGGRGYTF. The CDR3, as DNA: TGTGCCAGCAGTCCCTATGGACAGGGCGGGCGAGGCTACACCTTC.

The rearrangement joins TRBV5-6 to TRBJ2-1; D gene unclear. Trimming removed 3 bases at V and 8 bases at J, with 9 bases between. CDR1 and CDR2 (germline): SGHDT, YYEEEE. The CDR3 is made up of 12 amino acids. In DNA form, the CDR3 reads TGTGCCAGCAGCTCGGACCTGTATGAGCAGTTCTTC. Amino acid sequence: CASSSDLYEQFF. The full variable domain, with the rest looked up from reference TRBV5-6 and TRBJ2-1, is DAGVTQSPTHLIKTRGQQVTLRCSPKSGHDTVSWYQQALGQGPQFIFQYYEEEERQRGNFPDRFSGHQFPNYSSELNVNALLLGDSALYLCASSSDLYEQFFGPGTRLTVL.

The chain couples TRBV21-1 to TRBJ1-6. TRBV21-1 is described as a pseudogene. The CDR3 has 15 residues. CDR3 nucleotides: TGTGCCAGCAACCCGCCTAGGGTACGTAATTCACCCCTCCACTTT. Translation: CASNPPRVRNSPLHF.

The chain joins TRBV2 to TRBJ2-7; D might be TRBD1 (5 bases). The ends were cut back, 6 bases at V and 2 bases at J, with 11 bases in the middle. Germline CDR1 is SNHLY and CDR2 is FYNNEI. The CDR3 consists of 13 residues. The CDR3 DNA follows: TGTGCCAGCAGCGTGACAGCTACCTACGAGCAGTACTTC. This encodes CASSVTATYEQYF. Full variable domain (outside the CDR3, taken from reference TRBV2 and TRBJ2-7): EPEVTQTPSHQVTQMGQEVILRCVPISNHLYFYWYRQILGQKVEFLVSFYNNEISEKSEIFDDQFSVERPDGSNFTLKIRSTKLEDSAMYFCASSVTATYEQYFGPGTRLTVT.

The V gene is TRBV6-5, the J gene TRBJ2-1, with TRBD2 identical over 9 bases. Trimming took 5 bases from V and 5 from J; bases not matched to a gene: 4. CDR1 MNHEY and CDR2 SVGAGI come from the germline V gene. This CDR3 has 14 amino acids. The chain's CDR3 is CASSPTSGNNEQFF. CDR3 in DNA: TGTGCCAGCAGTCCGACTAGCGGTAACAATGAGCAGTTCTTC.

This rearrangement joins TRBV5-1 to TRBJ1-5; maybe TRBD1 (5 bases). CDR1 and CDR2 from the germline V gene are SGHRS and YFSETQ. The CDR3 is 15 residues long. V lost 4 bases to trimming and J lost 3 bases, with 14 bases between them. DNA of the CDR3: TGCGCCAGCAGCCCCGTAGACAGTTTCAATCAGCCCCAGCATTTT. It translates to CASSPVDSFNQPQHF.

The chain combines TRBV11-3 with TRBJ2-5; TRBD2 aligns across 7 bases. The CDR3 runs to 18 residues. Germline CDR1 is SGHNT and CDR2 is YENEEA. The trim removed 5 bases at V and 3 bases at J, leaving 18 bases unmatched. The CDR3 is CASSLTRGLSQSKETQYF. CDR3 bases: TGTGCCAGCAGCCTAACCCGGGGACTATCCCAAAGCAAAGAGACCCAGTACTTC.

V is TRBV29-1 and J is TRBJ1-2; D unresolved. Trimming pared 4 bases from V and 8 bases from J, leaving 5 bases between. Per germline, CDR1 SQVTM and CDR2 ANQGSEA. The CDR3 is 9 residues long. The CDR3 spells CSVGTGYTF. DNA of the CDR3: TGCAGCGTTGGTACAGGCTACACCTTC.